These T cell receptor beta chains were read from a single sample in a study of blood T cell repertoires in COVID-19. Only in-frame clones appear in the TCRdb table, and some are missing; sequencing was by immunoSEQ multiplex PCR. The sample has 110,000 or so clones; more than 80% are singletons. The sequencing input was peripheral blood. The receptors were sampled from a woman between 40 and 50 years old with acute or convalescent COVID-19. CDR3s include the opening cysteine and the closing phenylalanine or tryptophan. D genes are given only for firm matches. Only some rows state a clone size, as once, few, many or a class for expanded clones.

D: NA; V: TRBV6-2/TRBV6-3; J: TRBJ1-5; size: once; DNA: TGTGCCAGCAGTTACTCCGGAGGCTATCAGCCCCAGCATTTT; CDR3: CASSYSGGYQPQHF
D: NA; V: TRBV9; J: TRBJ2-7; size: NA; DNA: TGTGCCAGCAGCGTGGGGAGGAGCACGACGTACGAGCAGTACTTC; CDR3: CASSVGRSTTYEQYF
D: NA; V: TRBV7-6; J: TRBJ2-1; size: NA; DNA: TGTGCCAGCAGCTTTACTCGAGGGGGGGTGTCATACAATGAGCAGTTCTTC; CDR3: CASSFTRGGVSYNEQFF
D: NA; V: TRBV11-2; J: TRBJ1-1; size: NA; DNA: TGTGCCAGCAGCTTGAGCGGCAGATTGAACACTGAAGCTTTCTTT; CDR3: CASSLSGRLNTEAFF
D: TRBD1; V: TRBV4-2; J: TRBJ1-5; size: NA; DNA: TGTGCCAGCAGCCCTACAGGGGAAGGTCAGCCCCAGCATTTT; CDR3: CASSPTGEGQPQHF
D: NA; V: TRBV12-3/TRBV12-4; J: TRBJ1-5; size: NA; DNA: TGTGCCAGCAGTTTACTGGCAGGGCAGCCCCAGCATTTT; CDR3: CASSLLAGQPQHF
D: NA; V: TRBV2; J: TRBJ2-2; size: few; DNA: TGTGCCAGCAGGGCCCAATCAAACACCGGGGAGCTGTTTTTT; CDR3: CASRAQSNTGELFF
D: NA; V: TRBV19; J: TRBJ2-5; size: NA; DNA: TGTGCCAGTAGCCCTCGAGGGAGGTTACTGGGGACCCAGTACTTC; CDR3: CASSPRGRLLGTQYF
D: NA; V: TRBV6-5; J: TRBJ2-7; size: NA; DNA: TGTGCCAGCGCTTCTGGGGACACGACCTACGAGCAGTACTTC; CDR3: CASASGDTTYEQYF
D: TRBD1; V: TRBV6-5; J: TRBJ1-5; size: NA; DNA: TGTGCCAGCAGACTAGGACAGGGCGGTCAGCCCCAGCATTTT; CDR3: CASRLGQGGQPQHF
D: NA; V: TRBV3-1/TRBV3-2; J: TRBJ2-7; size: NA; DNA: TGTGCCAGCAGCCAAGACTCCCCACTAGCATGGTACGAGCAGTACTTC; CDR3: CASSQDSPLAWYEQYF